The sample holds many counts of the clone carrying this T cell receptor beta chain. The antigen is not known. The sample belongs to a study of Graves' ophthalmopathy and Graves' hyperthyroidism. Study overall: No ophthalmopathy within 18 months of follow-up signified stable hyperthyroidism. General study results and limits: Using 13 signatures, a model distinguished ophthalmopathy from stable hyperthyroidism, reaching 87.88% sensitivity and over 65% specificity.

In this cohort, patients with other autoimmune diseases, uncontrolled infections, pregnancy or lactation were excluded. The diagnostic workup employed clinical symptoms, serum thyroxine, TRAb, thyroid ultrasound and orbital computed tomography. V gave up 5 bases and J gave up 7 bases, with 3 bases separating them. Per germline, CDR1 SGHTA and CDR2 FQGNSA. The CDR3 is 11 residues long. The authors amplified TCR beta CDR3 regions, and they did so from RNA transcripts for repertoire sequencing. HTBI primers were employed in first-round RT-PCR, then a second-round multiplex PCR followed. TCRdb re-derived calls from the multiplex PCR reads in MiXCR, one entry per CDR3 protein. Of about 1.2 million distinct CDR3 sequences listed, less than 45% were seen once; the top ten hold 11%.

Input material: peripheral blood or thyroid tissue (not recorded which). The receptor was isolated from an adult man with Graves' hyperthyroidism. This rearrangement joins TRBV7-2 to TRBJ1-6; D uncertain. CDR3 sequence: CASSENSPLHF. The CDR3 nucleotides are TGTGCCAGCAGCGAAAATTCACCCCTCCACTTT.